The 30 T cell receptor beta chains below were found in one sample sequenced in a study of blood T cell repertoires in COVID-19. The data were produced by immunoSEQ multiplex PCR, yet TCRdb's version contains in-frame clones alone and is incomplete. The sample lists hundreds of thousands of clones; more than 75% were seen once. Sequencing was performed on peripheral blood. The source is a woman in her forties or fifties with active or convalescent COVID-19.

In DNA form, the CDR3 reads TGTGCCAGCAGCGTGGGGACAGGGACGAACACTGAAGCTTTCTTT. Its translation: CASSVGTGTNTEAFF. V usage is TRBV9 and J usage is TRBJ1-1; 9 nucleotides match TRBD1. The V and J ends lost 2 bases and 1 base, in that order; junction bases with no gene match: 3. The CDR3 runs 15 residues. The germline gives CDR1 SGDLS, CDR2 YYNGEE.

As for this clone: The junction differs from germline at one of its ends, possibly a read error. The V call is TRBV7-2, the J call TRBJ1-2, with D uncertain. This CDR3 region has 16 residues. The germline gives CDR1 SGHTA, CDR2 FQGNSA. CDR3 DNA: TGTGCCAGCAGCTTAGGGGTGCTCGGACCTCTGGGAGGCTACACTTTC. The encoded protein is CASSLGVLGPLGGYTF.

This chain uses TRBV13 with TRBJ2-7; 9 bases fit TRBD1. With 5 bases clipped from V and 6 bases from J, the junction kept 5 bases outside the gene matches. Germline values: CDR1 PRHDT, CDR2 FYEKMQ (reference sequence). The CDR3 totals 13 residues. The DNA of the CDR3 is TGTGCCAGCAGCCAGGACAGGGGAAGCGAGCAGTACTTC. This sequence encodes CASSQDRGSEQYF.

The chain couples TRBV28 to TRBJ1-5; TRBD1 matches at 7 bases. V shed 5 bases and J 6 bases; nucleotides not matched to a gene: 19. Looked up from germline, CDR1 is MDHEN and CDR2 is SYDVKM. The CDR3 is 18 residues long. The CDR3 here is CASSRSPKGIGGGQPQHF. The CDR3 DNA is TGTGCCAGCAGTAGGAGCCCCAAGGGGATAGGGGGCGGTCAGCCCCAGCATTTT.

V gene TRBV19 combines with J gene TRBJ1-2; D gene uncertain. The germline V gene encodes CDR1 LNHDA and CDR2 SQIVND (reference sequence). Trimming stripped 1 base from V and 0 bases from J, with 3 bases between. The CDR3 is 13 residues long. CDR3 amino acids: CASSIVSNYGYTF. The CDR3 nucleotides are TGTGCCAGTAGTATAGTATCTAACTATGGCTACACCTTC.

As DNA, the CDR3 is TGTGCCAGCTCACCAACGGCAGGGGTCGGGGCCAACGTCCTGACTTTC. The encoded protein is CASSPTAGVGANVLTF. The genes are TRBV18 and TRBJ2-6; possible D gene TRBD1, 6 bases. The CDR3 covers 16 residues. The germline gives CDR1 KGHSH, CDR2 LQKENI. Trimming cost V 2 bases and J 4 bases, with 12 bases left between them.

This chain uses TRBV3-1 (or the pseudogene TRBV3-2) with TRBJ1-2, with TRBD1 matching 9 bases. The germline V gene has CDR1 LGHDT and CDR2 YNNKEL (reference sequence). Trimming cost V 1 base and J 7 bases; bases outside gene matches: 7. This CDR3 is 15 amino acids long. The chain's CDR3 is CASSQGDREDGGYTF. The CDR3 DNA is TGTGCCAGCAGCCAAGGGGACAGGGAGGACGGTGGCTACACCTTC.

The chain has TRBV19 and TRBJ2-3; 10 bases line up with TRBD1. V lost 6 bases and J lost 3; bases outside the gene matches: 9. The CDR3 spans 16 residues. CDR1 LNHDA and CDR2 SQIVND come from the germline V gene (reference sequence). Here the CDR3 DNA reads TGTGCCAGTAGCCTCCTACCGGGACAGGGGACAGATACGCAGTATTTT. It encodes CASSLLPGQGTDTQYF.

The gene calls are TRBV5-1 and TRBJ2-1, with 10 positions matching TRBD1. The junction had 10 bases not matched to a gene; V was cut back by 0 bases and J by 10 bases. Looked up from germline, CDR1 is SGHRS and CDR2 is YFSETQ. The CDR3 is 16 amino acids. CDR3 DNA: TGCGCCAGCAGCTTGGAGACAGGGGGCGTTGCGTGGGAGCAGTTCTTC. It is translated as CASSLETGGVAWEQFF.

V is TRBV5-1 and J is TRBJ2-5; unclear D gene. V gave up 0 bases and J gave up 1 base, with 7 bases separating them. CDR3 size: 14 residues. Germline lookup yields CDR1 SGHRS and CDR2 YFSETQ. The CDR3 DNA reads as TGCGCCAGCAGCTTGGTGACTCGCCAAGAGACCCAGTACTTC. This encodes CASSLVTRQETQYF.

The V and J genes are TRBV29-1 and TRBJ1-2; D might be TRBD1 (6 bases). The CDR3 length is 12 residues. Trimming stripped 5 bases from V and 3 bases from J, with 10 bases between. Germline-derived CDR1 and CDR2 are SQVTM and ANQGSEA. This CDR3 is CSVKGQHYGYTF. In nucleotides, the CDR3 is TGCAGCGTTAAAGGACAGCACTATGGCTACACCTTC.

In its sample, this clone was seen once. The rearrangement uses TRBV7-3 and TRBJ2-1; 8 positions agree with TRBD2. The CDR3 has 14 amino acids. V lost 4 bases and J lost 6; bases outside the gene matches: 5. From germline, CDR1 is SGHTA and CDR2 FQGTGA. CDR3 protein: CASSSGTSLNEQFF. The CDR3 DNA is TGTGCCAGCAGCTCCGGGACTAGTCTCAATGAGCAGTTCTTC.

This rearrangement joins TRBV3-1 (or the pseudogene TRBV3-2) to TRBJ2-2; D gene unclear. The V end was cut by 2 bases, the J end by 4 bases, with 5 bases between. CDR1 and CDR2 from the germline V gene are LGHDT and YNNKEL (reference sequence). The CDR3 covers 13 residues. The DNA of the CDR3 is TGTGCCAGCAGCCAACCGGGCACCGGGGAGCTGTTTTTT. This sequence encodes CASSQPGTGELFF.

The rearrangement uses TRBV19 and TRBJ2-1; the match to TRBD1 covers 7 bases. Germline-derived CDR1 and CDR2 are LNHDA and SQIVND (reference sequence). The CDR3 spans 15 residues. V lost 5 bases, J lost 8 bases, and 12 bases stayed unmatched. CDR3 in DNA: TGTGCCAGTAGTCTCCAAAGGGGGCGAGGAGATGAGCAGTTCTTC. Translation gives CASSLQRGRGDEQFF.

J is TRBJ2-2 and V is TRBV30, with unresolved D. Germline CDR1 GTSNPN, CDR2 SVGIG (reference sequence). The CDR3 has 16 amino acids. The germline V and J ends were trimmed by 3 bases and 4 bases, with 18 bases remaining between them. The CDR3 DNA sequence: TGTGCCTGGAGAGTCACATTACGAGGAAGCACCGGGGAGCTGTTTTTT. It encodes CAWRVTLRGSTGELFF.

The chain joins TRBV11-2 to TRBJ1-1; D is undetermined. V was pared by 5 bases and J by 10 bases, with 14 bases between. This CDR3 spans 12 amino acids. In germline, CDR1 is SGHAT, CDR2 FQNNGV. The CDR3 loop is CASSPQPGGAFF. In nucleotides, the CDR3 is TGTGCCAGCAGCCCTCAACCAGGAGGAGCTTTCTTT.

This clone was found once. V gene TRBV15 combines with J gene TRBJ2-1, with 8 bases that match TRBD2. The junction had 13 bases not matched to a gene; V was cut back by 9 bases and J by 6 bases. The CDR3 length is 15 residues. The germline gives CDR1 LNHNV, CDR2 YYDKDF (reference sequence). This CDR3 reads CATHPGLGASNEQFF. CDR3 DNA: TGTGCCACACATCCGGGACTAGGGGCCTCCAATGAGCAGTTCTTC.

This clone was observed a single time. The CDR3 bases are TGTGCCAGCAGCTTACGAGGAACGGGATTGAAGTTCTTC. It codes for CASSLRGTGLKFF. The chain links TRBV7-8 to TRBJ2-1; maybe TRBD2 (5 bases). CDR3 size: 13 residues. The germline V gene encodes CDR1 SGHVS and CDR2 FQNEAQ. Trimming cost V 2 bases and J 14 bases, with 16 bases left between them.

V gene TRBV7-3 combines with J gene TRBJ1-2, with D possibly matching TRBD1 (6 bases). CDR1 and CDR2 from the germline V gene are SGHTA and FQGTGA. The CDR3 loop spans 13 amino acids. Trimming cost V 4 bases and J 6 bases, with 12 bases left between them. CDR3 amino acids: CASSYGGADGYTF. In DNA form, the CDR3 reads TGTGCCAGCAGCTATGGGGGGGCGGATGGCTACACCTTC.

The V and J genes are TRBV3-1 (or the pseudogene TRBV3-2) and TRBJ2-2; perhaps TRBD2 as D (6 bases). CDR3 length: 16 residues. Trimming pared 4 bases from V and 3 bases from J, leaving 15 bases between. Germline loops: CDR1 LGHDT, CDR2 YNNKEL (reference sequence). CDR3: CASSPPRRDDTGELFF. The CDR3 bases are TGTGCCAGCAGCCCCCCCCGGAGGGATGACACCGGGGAGCTGTTTTTT.

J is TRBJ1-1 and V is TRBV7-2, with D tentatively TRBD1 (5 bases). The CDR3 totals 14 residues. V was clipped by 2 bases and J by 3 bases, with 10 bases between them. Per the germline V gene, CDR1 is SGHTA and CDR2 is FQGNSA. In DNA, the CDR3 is TGTGCCAGCAGCTTATCGACAGCCTACACTGAAGCTTTCTTT. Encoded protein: CASSLSTAYTEAFF.

As DNA, the CDR3 is TGCGCCAGCAAGACTAGCGGGAGGGAGGACACCGGGGAGCTGTTTTTT. This translates into CASKTSGREDTGELFF. V and J are TRBV5-1 and TRBJ2-2, with 14 bases aligning to TRBD2. CDR1 is SGHRS and CDR2 is YFSETQ in the germline V gene. V dropped 6 bases and J dropped 3; count of bases not matched to a gene: 4. This CDR3 comprises 16 residues.

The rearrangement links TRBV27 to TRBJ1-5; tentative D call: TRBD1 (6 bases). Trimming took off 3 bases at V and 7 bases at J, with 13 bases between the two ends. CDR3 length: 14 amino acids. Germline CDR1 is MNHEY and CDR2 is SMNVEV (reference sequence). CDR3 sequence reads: CASSFLGGWQPQHF. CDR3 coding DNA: TGTGCCAGCAGTTTTTTAGGGGGTTGGCAGCCCCAGCATTTT.

The DNA for the CDR3 is TGTGCCAGCAGCTCCGGGAAAGTCTACGAGCAGTACTTC. Translation: CASSSGKVYEQYF. The gene calls are TRBV13 and TRBJ2-7, with TRBD2 as a possible D gene (5 bases). The germline CDR1 and CDR2 sequences are PRHDT and FYEKMQ (reference sequence). The CDR3 is made up of 13 amino acids. With 4 bases removed from V and 3 bases from J, the gap between germline ends came to 10 bases.

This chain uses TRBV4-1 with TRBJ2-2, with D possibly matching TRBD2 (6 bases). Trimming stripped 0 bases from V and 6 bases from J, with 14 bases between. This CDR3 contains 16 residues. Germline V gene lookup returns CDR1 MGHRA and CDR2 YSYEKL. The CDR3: CASSQEPLALAGELFF. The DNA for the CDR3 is TGCGCCAGCAGCCAAGAACCGCTAGCGTTGGCCGGGGAGCTGTTTTTT.

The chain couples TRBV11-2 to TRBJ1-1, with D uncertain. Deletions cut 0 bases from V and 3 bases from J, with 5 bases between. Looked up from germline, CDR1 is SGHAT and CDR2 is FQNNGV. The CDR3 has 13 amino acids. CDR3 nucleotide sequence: TGTGCCAGCAGCTTAGATGTCTACACTGAAGCTTTCTTT. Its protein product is CASSLDVYTEAFF.

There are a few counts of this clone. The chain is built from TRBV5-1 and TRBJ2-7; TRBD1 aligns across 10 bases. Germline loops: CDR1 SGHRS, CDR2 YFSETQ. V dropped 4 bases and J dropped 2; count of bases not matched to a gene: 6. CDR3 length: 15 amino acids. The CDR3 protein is CASSLRDRGTYEQYF. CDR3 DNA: TGCGCCAGCAGCCTCCGGGACAGGGGAACCTACGAGCAGTACTTC.

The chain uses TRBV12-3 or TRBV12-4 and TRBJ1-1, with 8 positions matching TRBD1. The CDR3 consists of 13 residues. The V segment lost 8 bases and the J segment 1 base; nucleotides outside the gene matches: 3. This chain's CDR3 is CASRTGTNTEAFF. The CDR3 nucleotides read TGTGCCAGCCGGACAGGGACGAACACTGAAGCTTTCTTT.

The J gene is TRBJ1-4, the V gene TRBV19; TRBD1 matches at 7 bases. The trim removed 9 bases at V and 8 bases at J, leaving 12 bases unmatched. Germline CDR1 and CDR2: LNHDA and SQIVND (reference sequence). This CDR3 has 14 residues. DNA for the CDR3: TGTGCCAGCTCCTCACAGGGGCAGAGGGAAAAACTGTTTTTT. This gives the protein CASSSQGQREKLFF.

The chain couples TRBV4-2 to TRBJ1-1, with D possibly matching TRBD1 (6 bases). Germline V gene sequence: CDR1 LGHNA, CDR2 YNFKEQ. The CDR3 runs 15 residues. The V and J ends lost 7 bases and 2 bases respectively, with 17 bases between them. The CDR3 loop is CASKTGNWANTEAFF. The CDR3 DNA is TGTGCCAGCAAAACAGGGAACTGGGCAAACACTGAAGCTTTCTTT.